These T cell receptor beta chains were read from a single sample in a study of blood T cell repertoires in COVID-19. The method was immunoSEQ multiplex PCR; TCRdb's version includes in-frame clones alone and lacks a portion of them. The sample shows about 68,000 clones, about 86% of them seen only once. Sequences were obtained from peripheral blood. The receptors were sampled from a man older than 75 with COVID-19, enrolled during active disease. Each CDR3 is given with its conserved first and last residue. The D gene is left open where the match is weak. Part of the rows lack a size; the others show once, few, many or a class for expanded clones.

d_gene: TRBD1
abundance: few
j_gene: TRBJ1-2
v_gene: TRBV28
CDR3aa: CASSSMGQGNGYTF
CDR3nt: TGTGCCAGCAGTTCTATGGGACAGGGGAACGGCTACACCTTC

d_gene: TRBD1
abundance: NA
j_gene: TRBJ2-7
v_gene: TRBV11-2
CDR3aa: CASSLAGTGIYEQYF
CDR3nt: TGTGCCAGCAGCTTAGCCGGGACAGGGATCTACGAGCAGTACTTC

d_gene: TRBD1
abundance: NA
j_gene: TRBJ1-1
v_gene: TRBV18
CDR3aa: CASSQPGTGRTEAFF
CDR3nt: TGTGCCAGCTCACAACCCGGGACAGGGAGGACTGAAGCTTTCTTT

d_gene: NA
abundance: few
j_gene: TRBJ1-1
v_gene: TRBV25-1
CDR3aa: CASSPGQFRAFF
CDR3nt: TGTGCCAGCTCCCCCGGACAGTTTAGAGCTTTCTTT

d_gene: NA
abundance: NA
j_gene: TRBJ1-1
v_gene: TRBV4-2
CDR3aa: CASSQDGGATFF
CDR3nt: TGTGCCAGCAGCCAAGACGGGGGGGCAACTTTCTTT

d_gene: TRBD1
abundance: NA
j_gene: TRBJ2-7
v_gene: TRBV7-2
CDR3aa: CASSLAQGANEQYF
CDR3nt: TGTGCCAGCAGCTTAGCACAGGGGGCGAACGAGCAGTACTTC

d_gene: TRBD2
abundance: NA
j_gene: TRBJ2-2
v_gene: TRBV9
CDR3aa: CASSVLAGGNTGELFF
CDR3nt: TGTGCCAGCAGCGTGCTAGCGGGGGGGAACACCGGGGAGCTGTTTTTT

d_gene: TRBD1
abundance: NA
j_gene: TRBJ1-6
v_gene: TRBV9
CDR3aa: CASSETGGRNSPLHF
CDR3nt: TGTGCCAGCAGCGAGACAGGGGGCAGGAATTCACCCCTCCACTTT

d_gene: NA
abundance: NA
j_gene: TRBJ2-3
v_gene: TRBV6-1
CDR3aa: CASSEASTTQADTQYF
CDR3nt: TGTGCCAGCAGTGAAGCGTCGACGACCCAGGCAGATACGCAGTATTTT

d_gene: NA
abundance: NA
j_gene: TRBJ2-5
v_gene: TRBV2
CDR3aa: CASTGFRETQYF
CDR3nt: TGTGCCAGCACGGGGTTCCGAGAGACCCAGTACTTC

d_gene: TRBD1
abundance: NA
j_gene: TRBJ1-6
v_gene: TRBV15
CDR3aa: CATSRDPGGNSPLHF
CDR3nt: TGTGCCACCAGCAGAGATCCAGGGGGAAATTCACCCCTCCACTTT

d_gene: NA
abundance: NA
j_gene: TRBJ1-1
v_gene: TRBV19
CDR3aa: CASSASQGTEAFF
CDR3nt: TGTGCCAGTAGTGCCTCCCAGGGGACTGAAGCTTTCTTT

d_gene: NA
abundance: NA
j_gene: TRBJ1-4
v_gene: TRBV19
CDR3aa: CASTTRPGFGLLNEKLFF
CDR3nt: TGTGCCAGTACCACTCGTCCGGGGTTCGGTTTACTAAATGAAAAACTGTTTTTT

d_gene: NA
abundance: NA
j_gene: TRBJ2-7
v_gene: TRBV4-3
CDR3aa: CASSQDKGGIYEQYF
CDR3nt: TGCGCCAGCAGCCAAGATAAAGGCGGAATCTACGAGCAGTACTTC

d_gene: TRBD1
abundance: NA
j_gene: TRBJ1-3
v_gene: TRBV3-1/TRBV3-2
CDR3aa: CASSQQGASGNTIYF
CDR3nt: TGTGCCAGCAGCCAACAGGGGGCATCTGGAAACACCATATATTTT

d_gene: TRBD1
abundance: NA
j_gene: TRBJ2-2
v_gene: TRBV7-2
CDR3aa: CASRQSGTGGTGELFF
CDR3nt: TGTGCCAGCAGACAATCCGGGACAGGGGGTACCGGGGAGCTGTTTTTT

d_gene: NA
abundance: NA
j_gene: TRBJ1-1
v_gene: TRBV19
CDR3aa: CASSLDGENTEAFF
CDR3nt: TGTGCCAGCTCCTTGGACGGGGAGAACACTGAAGCTTTCTTT

d_gene: NA
abundance: NA
j_gene: TRBJ2-5
v_gene: TRBV5-1
CDR3aa: CASSLSQTQETQYF
CDR3nt: TGCGCCAGCAGCTTGAGTCAGACACAAGAGACCCAGTACTTC

d_gene: TRBD1
abundance: NA
j_gene: TRBJ2-7
v_gene: TRBV25-1
CDR3aa: CASRDRVSYEQYF
CDR3nt: TGTGCCAGCAGGGACAGGGTTTCCTACGAGCAGTACTTC

d_gene: NA
abundance: NA
j_gene: TRBJ2-7
v_gene: TRBV20-1
CDR3aa: CSASRRGRLYEQYF
CDR3nt: TGCAGTGCTAGTCGGCGCGGAAGACTCTACGAGCAGTACTTC

d_gene: NA
abundance: NA
j_gene: TRBJ1-4
v_gene: TRBV28
CDR3aa: CASSLFDRNEKLFF
CDR3nt: TGTGCCAGCAGTTTGTTTGACAGGAATGAAAAACTGTTTTTT

d_gene: TRBD1
abundance: NA
j_gene: TRBJ1-1
v_gene: TRBV6-6
CDR3aa: CAIQGAGEAFF
CDR3nt: TGTGCCATACAGGGGGCGGGGGAAGCTTTCTTT

d_gene: NA
abundance: NA
j_gene: TRBJ1-2
v_gene: TRBV5-1
CDR3aa: CASSGRRGSNYGYTF
CDR3nt: TGCGCCAGCAGCGGCCGCCGGGGTTCCAACTATGGCTACACCTTC

d_gene: TRBD1
abundance: once
j_gene: TRBJ2-2
v_gene: TRBV10-1
CDR3aa: CASSRQGSGELFF
CDR3nt: TGCGCCAGCAGTCGACAGGGGTCCGGGGAGCTGTTTTTT

d_gene: TRBD1
abundance: NA
j_gene: TRBJ2-1
v_gene: TRBV18
CDR3aa: CASSPAGTGTLNEQFF
CDR3nt: TGTGCCAGCTCACCGGCCGGGACAGGGACCCTCAATGAGCAGTTCTTC

d_gene: NA
abundance: once
j_gene: TRBJ1-2
v_gene: TRBV7-9
CDR3aa: CASSKTDPNYGYTF
CDR3nt: TGTGCCAGCAGCAAGACAGACCCTAACTATGGCTACACCTTC

d_gene: NA
abundance: NA
j_gene: TRBJ2-7
v_gene: TRBV7-3
CDR3aa: CASSFFGGATYEQYF
CDR3nt: TGTGCCAGCAGCTTCTTCGGCGGGGCGACCTACGAGCAGTACTTC

d_gene: TRBD1
abundance: NA
j_gene: TRBJ2-5
v_gene: TRBV10-3
CDR3aa: CAISEGDRGETQYF
CDR3nt: TGTGCCATCAGTGAAGGGGACAGGGGGGAGACCCAGTACTTC